This T cell receptor (beta chain) emerged from a study of T cells expressing NK-cell markers (dated by TCRdb to 2019 to 2021). Study-wide context: Three sorted T-cell subsets (CD3+CD56+NKG2C+, CD3+CD56+NKG2C- and CD3+CD56-NKG2C+) from several donors had their TCR beta-chain repertoires profiled. Of the eight sequenced donors, seven were found to be HCMV-seropositive and one was found to be HCMV-seronegative. The eight sequenced donors were randomly selected healthy volunteers, three men and five women. Illumina HiSeq 2000/2500, MiSeq or NextSeq was used to sequence libraries as 2 x 150 bp reads. What the study reported, not specific to this receptor: Whether the expanded NKG2C-expressing T cell clones were specific for HCMV antigens remained unclear. In several donors, the dominant CD3+CD56+NKG2C+ clonotypes were found to rank among the top 10 CD8+ clonotypes and to make up about 1.0-7.5% of CD8+ T cells. Those dominant clonotypes were again the most abundant among CD3+CD56-NKG2C+ cells in a handful of donors, at roughly 25-60.1%.

Inclusive of the bounding cysteine and phenylalanine, the CDR3 is 14 residues long. Only the protein is available. Looking up the germline V gene (reference sequence) yields CDR1 MNHEY and CDR2 SMNVEV. Sequencing used an Illumina HiSeq 2000. TCR beta cDNA libraries were made by 5'RACE template switching that added a universal primer site and unique molecular identifiers. Synthesis of cDNA was primed from the TCR beta constant segment and was followed by two consecutive PCR amplification steps. As for how the authors treated the data: MIGEC was used to demultiplex reads and group reads by UMI, and MiTCR was used to assemble and quantify clonotypes. Only TCR cDNA sequences supported by at least two reads were kept to exclude erroneous sequences. Downstream repertoire analysis used the tcR package, and clonotypes were matched across fractions by CDR3 nucleotide sequence plus V segment. VDJmatch was used to annotate antigen specificity against VDJdb, with one amino acid substitution in CDR3 allowed. TCRdb reprocessed the reads, reporting each CDR3 protein sequence once and no DNA. These V and J calls are TCRdb output, not the study's own analysis. This specimen's table enumerates 450,000 to 600,000 distinct CDR3 sequences. Approximately 3.6% of the sample is held by the ten biggest clonotypes.

A commercial ELISA kit detecting HCMV-specific IgG in serum was used to determine HCMV serostatus. Peripheral blood mononuclear cells were isolated from blood by Ficoll density gradient centrifugation. A word on this clonotype: Which antigen it targets is not known.

This chain joins TRBV27 to TRBJ2-1. This TCR came from a man between 18 and 29 years old in good health. Donor details come from another sample of the same person, matched by shared clones. Sequencing input: blood T cells: a sorted CD56 or NKG2C T cell subset, CD4+ or CD8+ T cells, or bulk PBMC T cells (not recorded which). This receptor carries the CDR3 CASSFDNYGTGQFF.